The TCR beta chain described here comes from a study of shared clonotypes between healthy human individuals. Study-level findings and limits: A handful of donors showed sharing of roughly 5% of naive CD4 clonotypes. Only a few donors were included, so the genetic and exposure-history diversity represented was limited. Large sequencing depth failed to make sorted-subset sequencing complete, rarefaction showed. Clonotype sharing levels among donors were expected to vary with sequencing depth.

There are 12 residues in the CDR3. Germline lookup yields CDR1 SGHRS and CDR2 YFSETQ. V was clipped by 0 bases and J by 8 bases, with 9 bases between them. Data came from immunoSEQ multiplex PCR; TCRdb stores just in-frame clones and leaves some out. The sample has 1,500,000 or so clones; 98% are singletons. With respect to this clone: Its target is unknown.

The chain recombines TRBV5-1 with TRBJ2-7; D ambiguous. Sequenced sample: naive CD4+ T cells sorted from blood. Subset meaning: CD45RA+ positively selected. The receptor was isolated from a man under 40 in good health. CDR3 DNA: TGCGCCAGCAGCTTGGATTTATCACAGCAGTACTTC. Translated: CASSLDLSQQYF. Variable domain in full (rest from reference TRBV5-1 and TRBJ2-7): KAGVTQTPRYLIKTRGQQVTLSCSPISGHRSVSWYQQTPGQGLQFLFEYFSETQRNKGNFPGRFSGRQFSNSRSEMNVSTLELGDSALYLCASSLDLSQQYFGPGTRLTVT.